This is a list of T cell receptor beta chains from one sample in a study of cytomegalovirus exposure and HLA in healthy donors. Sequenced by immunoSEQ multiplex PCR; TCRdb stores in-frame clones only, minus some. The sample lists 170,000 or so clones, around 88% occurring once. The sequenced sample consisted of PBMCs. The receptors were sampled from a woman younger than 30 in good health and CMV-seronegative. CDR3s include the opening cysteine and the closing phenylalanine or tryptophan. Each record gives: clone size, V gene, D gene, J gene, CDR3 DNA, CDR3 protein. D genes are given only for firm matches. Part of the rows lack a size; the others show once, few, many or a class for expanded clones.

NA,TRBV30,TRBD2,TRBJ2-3,TGTGCCTGGGGCCCTCGGGGAGCGGGAGGGAGAGATACGCAGTATTTT,CAWGPRGAGGRDTQYF
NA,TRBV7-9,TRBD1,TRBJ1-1,TGTGCCAGCAGCCCACGACAGGGAAGTACTGAAGCTTTCTTT,CASSPRQGSTEAFF
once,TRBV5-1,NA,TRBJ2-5,TGCGCCAGCAGCTTGAAGTTATTGGGGGCGAGTTCCCAAGAGACCCAGTACTTC,CASSLKLLGASSQETQYF
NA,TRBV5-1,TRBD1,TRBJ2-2,TGCGCCAGCGTGCGGGACAGGGAAGACGGGGAGCTGTTTTTT,CASVRDREDGELFF
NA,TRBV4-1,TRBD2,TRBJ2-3,TGCGCCAGCAGCCAACATGGGCTGGGGGGGGAGGCAGATACGCAGTATTTT,CASSQHGLGGEADTQYF
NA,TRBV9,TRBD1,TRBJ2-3,TGTGCCAGCAGCCCACAGGGGGCAACAGCAGATACGCAGTATTTT,CASSPQGATADTQYF
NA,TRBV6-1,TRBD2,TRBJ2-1,TGTGCCAGCAGTGAACTAGCGGGAGGTCGGAATGAGCAGTTCTTC,CASSELAGGRNEQFF
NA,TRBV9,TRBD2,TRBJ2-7,TGTGCCAGCAGCGTAGGACTAGCGGGAGGTGGGGCCTACGAGCAGTACTTC,CASSVGLAGGGAYEQYF
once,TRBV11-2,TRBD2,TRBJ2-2,TGTGCCAGCAGCCAGCTAGCGGGGGGATACTCCGGGGAGCTGTTTTTT,CASSQLAGGYSGELFF
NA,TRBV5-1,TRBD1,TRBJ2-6,TGCGCCACCACAACAGGGGGGATACACTCTGGGGCCAACGTCCTGACTTTC,CATTTGGIHSGANVLTF
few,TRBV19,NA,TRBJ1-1,TGTGCCAGTAGCATCGGGACTGAAGCTTTCTTT,CASSIGTEAFF
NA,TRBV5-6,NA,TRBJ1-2,TGTGCCAGCAGCGCCCAGGCTAACTATGGCTACACCTTC,CASSAQANYGYTF
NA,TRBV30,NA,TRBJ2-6,TGTGCCTGGAGTGTAATTCTAGCTGGGGCCAACGTCCTGACTTTC,CAWSVILAGANVLTF
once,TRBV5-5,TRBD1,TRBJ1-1,TGTGCCAGCTTACACGGACAGGGGGCCACTGAAGCTTTCTTT,CASLHGQGATEAFF
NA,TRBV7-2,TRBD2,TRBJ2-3,TGTGCCAGCAGCTTCGGGACTATGTCCGGGGATACGCAGTATTTT,CASSFGTMSGDTQYF
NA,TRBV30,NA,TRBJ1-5,TGTGCCTGGAGTGTCGGACTCGGCAATCAGCCCCAGCATTTT,CAWSVGLGNQPQHF
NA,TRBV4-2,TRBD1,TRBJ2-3,TGTGCCAGCAGCCCAGCAGGGGGAACTAGCACAGATACGCAGTATTTT,CASSPAGGTSTDTQYF
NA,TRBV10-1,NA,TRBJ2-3,TGCGCCAGCAGTAATCAGGCAGATACGCAGTATTTT,CASSNQADTQYF
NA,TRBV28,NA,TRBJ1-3,TGTGCCAGCAGTTTGGTGAGGCCTGGAAACACCATATATTTT,CASSLVRPGNTIYF
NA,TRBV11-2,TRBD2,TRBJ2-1,TGTGCCAGCAGCAAGACTAGCGGGAGCGGCGATGAGCAGTTCTTC,CASSKTSGSGDEQFF
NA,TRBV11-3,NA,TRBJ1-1,TGTGCCAGCAGCTTCGATGAGACAGCCGAAGCTTTCTTT,CASSFDETAEAFF
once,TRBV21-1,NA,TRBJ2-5,TGTGCCAGCAGCGAGAAAACCGGGTCCACGCGGGAGACCCAGTACTTC,CASSEKTGSTRETQYF
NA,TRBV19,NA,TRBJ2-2,TGTGCCAGTAGTATAGATGTACAGGTCAACACCGGGGAGCTGTTTTTT,CASSIDVQVNTGELFF
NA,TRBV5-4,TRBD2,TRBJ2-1,TGTGCCAGCAGTTCGGGCGGGACTAGCGGGATGCTTGAGCAGTTCTTC,CASSSGGTSGMLEQFF